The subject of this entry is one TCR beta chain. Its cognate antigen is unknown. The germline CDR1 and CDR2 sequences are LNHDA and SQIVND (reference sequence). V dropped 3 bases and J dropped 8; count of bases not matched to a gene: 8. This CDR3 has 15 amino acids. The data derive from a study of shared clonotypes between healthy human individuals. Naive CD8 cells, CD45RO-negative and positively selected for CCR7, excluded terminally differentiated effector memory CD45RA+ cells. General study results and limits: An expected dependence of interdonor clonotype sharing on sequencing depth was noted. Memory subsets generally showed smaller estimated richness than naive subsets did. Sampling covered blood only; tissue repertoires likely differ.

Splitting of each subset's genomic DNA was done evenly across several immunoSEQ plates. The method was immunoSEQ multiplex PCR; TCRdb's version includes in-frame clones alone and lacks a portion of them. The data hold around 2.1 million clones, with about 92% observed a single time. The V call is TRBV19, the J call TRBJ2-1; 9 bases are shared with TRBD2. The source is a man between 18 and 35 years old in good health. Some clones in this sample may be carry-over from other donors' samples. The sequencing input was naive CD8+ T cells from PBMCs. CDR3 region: CASSMRASGIYEQFF. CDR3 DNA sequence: TGTGCCAGTAGTATGAGGGCTAGCGGGATATATGAGCAGTTCTTC.